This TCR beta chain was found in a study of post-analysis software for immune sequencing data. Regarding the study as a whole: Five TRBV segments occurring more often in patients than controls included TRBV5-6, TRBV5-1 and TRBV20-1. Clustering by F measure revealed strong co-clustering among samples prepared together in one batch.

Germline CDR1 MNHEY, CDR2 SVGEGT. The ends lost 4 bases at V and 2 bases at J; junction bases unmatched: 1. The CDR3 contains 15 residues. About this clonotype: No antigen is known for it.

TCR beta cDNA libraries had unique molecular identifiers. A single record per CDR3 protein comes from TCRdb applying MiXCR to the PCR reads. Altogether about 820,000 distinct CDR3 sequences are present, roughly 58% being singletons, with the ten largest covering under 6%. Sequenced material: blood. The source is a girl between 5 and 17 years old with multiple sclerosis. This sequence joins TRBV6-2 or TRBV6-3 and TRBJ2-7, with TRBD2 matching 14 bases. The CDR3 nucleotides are TGTGCCAGCAGTTGGACTAGCGGGAGGACCTACGAGCAGTACTTC. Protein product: CASSWTSGRTYEQYF.